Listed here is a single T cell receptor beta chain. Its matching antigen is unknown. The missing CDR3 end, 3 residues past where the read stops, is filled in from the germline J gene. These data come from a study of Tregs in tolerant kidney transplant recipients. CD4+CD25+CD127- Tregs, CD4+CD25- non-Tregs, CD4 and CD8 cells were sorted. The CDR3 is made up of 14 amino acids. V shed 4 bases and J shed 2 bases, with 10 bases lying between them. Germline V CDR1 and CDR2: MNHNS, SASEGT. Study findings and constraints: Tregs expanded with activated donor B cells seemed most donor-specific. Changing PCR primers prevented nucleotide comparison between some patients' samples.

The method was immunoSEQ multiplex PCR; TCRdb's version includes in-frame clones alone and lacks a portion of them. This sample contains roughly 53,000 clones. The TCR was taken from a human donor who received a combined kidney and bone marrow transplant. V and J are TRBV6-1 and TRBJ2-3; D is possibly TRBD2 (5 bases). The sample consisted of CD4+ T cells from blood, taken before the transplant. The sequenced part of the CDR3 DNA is TGTGCCAGCAGTGGGACTTATCACACAGATACG. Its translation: CASSGTYHTDT. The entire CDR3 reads CASSGTYHTDTQYF.